The 3 T cell receptor beta chains below come from one sample, sequenced in a study of blood T cell repertoires in COVID-19. Assay used: immunoSEQ multiplex PCR; TCRdb lists only in-frame clones, some missing. Of 120,000 or so clones in the sample, approximately 81% are singletons; the top ten hold under 4.5%. The sequenced sample was peripheral blood. Receptors were obtained from a woman in her 50s with acute or convalescent COVID-19.

The chain couples TRBV5-5 to TRBJ1-6, with 9 positions matching TRBD1. Germline V lookup: CDR1 SGHKS, CDR2 YYEKEE (reference sequence). The CDR3 spans 15 residues. Trimming at V came to 3 bases and at J to 9 bases, leaving 7 bases not matched to a gene. DNA for the CDR3: TGTGCCAGCAGCTGGGGGACAGGGATCGGTTCACCCCTCCACTTT. This translates into CASSWGTGIGSPLHF.

This chain joins TRBV28 and TRBJ1-4; TRBD1 agrees at 9 bases. J lost 16 bases, V lost 6 bases, and 15 bases had no gene match. Looked up from germline, CDR1 is MDHEN and CDR2 is SYDVKM. This CDR3 region has 14 residues. DNA of the CDR3: TGTGCCAGCAGCCTCACTGCGGGACAGGGAGTTTCGTTTTTT. Protein sequence: CASSLTAGQGVSFF. The variable domain in full, with the rest retrieved from reference TRBV28 and TRBJ1-4, is DVKVTQSSRYLVKRTGEKVFLECVQDMDHENMFWYRQDPGLGLRLIYFSYDVKMKEKGDIPEGYSVSREKKERFSLILESASTNQTSMYLCASSLTAGQGVSFFGSGTQLSVL.

The J gene is TRBJ1-6, the V gene TRBV7-2; no clear D. The CDR3 is made up of 12 amino acids. Germline CDR1 and CDR2: SGHTA and FQGNSA. Trimming removed 3 bases from V and 8 bases from J, with 5 bases in between. The CDR3: CASSFIDSPLHF. In nucleotides, the CDR3 is TGTGCCAGCAGCTTTATCGATTCACCCCTCCACTTT.